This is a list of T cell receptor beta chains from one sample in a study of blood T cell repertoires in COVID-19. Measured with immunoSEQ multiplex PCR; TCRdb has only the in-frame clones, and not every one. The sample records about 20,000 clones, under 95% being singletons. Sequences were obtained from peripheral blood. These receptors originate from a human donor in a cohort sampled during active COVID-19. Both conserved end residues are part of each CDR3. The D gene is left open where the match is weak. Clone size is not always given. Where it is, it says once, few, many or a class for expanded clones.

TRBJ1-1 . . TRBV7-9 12 CASRTTNTEAFF TGTGCCAGCAGAACTACGAACACTGAAGCTTTCTTT
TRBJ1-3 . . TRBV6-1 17 CASSVTGSFVSGNTIYF TGTGCCAGCAGTGTTACCGGGAGCTTCGTCTCTGGAAACACCATATATTTT
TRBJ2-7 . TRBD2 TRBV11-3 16 CASSPGTNLDLRRAYF TGTGCCAGCAGCCCCGGGACTAACCTTGATCTGAGAAGGGCGTACTTC
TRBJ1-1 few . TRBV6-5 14 CASIAPGQNTEAFF TGTGCCAGCATTGCACCAGGGCAGAACACTGAAGCTTTCTTT
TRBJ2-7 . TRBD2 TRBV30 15 CAWRVAGGSPYEQYF TGTGCCTGGAGGGTAGCGGGAGGGTCCCCCTACGAGCAGTACTTC
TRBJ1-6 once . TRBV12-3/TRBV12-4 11 CASSFGSPLHF TGTGCCAGCAGTTTCGGGTCACCCCTCCACTTT
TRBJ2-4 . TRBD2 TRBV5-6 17 CASSFSGTSLTKNIQYF TGTGCCAGCAGCTTTTCCGGGACTAGTCTAACCAAAAACATTCAGTACTTC
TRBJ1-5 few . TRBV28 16 CASSPMEGIGNQPQHF TGTGCCAGCAGCCCTATGGAGGGGATAGGCAATCAGCCCCAGCATTTT
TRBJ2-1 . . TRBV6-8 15 CASSYRGSSYNEQFF TGTGCCAGCAGTTATAGGGGGAGCTCCTACAATGAGCAGTTCTTC
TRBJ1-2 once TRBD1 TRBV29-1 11 CSERTGTGETF TGCAGCGAACGAACCGGGACAGGGGAAACCTTC
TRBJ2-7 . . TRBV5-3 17 CARSFGGTAPCSYEQYF TGTGCCAGAAGTTTTGGCGGGACAGCTCCATGCTCCTACGAGCAGTACTTC
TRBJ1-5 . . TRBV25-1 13 CASSGGAPGPQHF TGTGCCAGCTCGGGGGGGGCGCCGGGGCCCCAGCATTTT
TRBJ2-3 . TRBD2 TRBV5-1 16 CASSLGLAGRTDTQYF TGCGCCAGCAGCTTGGGACTAGCGGGGCGCACAGATACGCAGTATTTT
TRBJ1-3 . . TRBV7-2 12 CASSFPPNTIYF TGTGCCAGCAGCTTCCCCCCGAACACCATATATTTT
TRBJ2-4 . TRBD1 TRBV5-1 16 CASSPLTGLAKNIQYF TGCGCCAGCAGCCCCTTGACAGGGTTAGCCAAAAACATTCAGTACTTC
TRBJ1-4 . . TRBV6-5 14 CASSPRATNEKLFF TGTGCCAGCAGTCCCAGGGCAACTAATGAAAAACTGTTTTTT
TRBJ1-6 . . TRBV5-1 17 CASSLVDVPGRLSPLHF TGCGCCAGCAGCTTGGTCGACGTACCGGGTCGCCTCTCACCCCTCCACTTT
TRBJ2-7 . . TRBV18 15 CASSLDGGAPYEQYF TGTGCCAGCTCCCTCGACGGCGGGGCACCTTACGAGCAGTACTTC
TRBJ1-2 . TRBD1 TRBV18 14 CASSPDRASYGYTF TGTGCCAGCTCACCAGACAGGGCCTCCTATGGCTACACCTTC
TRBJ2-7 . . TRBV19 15 CASSIRVRKPYEQYF TGTGCCAGTAGTATCCGGGTCAGAAAACCCTACGAGCAGTACTTC
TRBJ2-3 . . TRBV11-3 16 CASSTRAGGGTDTQYF TGTGCCAGCAGCACCCGGGCGGGTGGTGGCACAGATACGCAGTATTTT
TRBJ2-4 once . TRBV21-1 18 CASSKPPFVAGRKNIQYF TGTGCCAGCAGCAAACCTCCCTTTGTAGCGGGGAGGAAAAACATTCAGTACTTC
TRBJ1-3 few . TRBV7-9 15 CASSLVGNSGNTIYF TGTGCCAGCAGCTTAGTGGGCAACTCTGGAAACACCATATATTTT
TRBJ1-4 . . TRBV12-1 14 CASSFRREGEKLFF TGTGCCAGCAGCTTTAGACGGGAGGGAGAAAAACTGTTTTTT
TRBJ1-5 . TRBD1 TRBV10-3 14 CAIREDRGGQPQHF TGTGCCATCAGAGAAGACAGGGGGGGACAGCCCCAGCATTTT
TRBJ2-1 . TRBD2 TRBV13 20 CASSLALRREGRILRNEQFF TGTGCCAGCAGCTTGGCCCTTCGGCGGGAGGGCCGCATCCTACGCAATGAGCAGTTCTTC
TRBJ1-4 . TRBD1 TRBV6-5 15 CASSQTTGSSEKLFF TGTGCCAGCAGCCAAACGACAGGGTCGAGTGAAAAACTGTTTTTT
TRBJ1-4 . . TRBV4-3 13 CASSQVQGEKLFF TGCGCCAGCAGCCAAGTTCAGGGTGAAAAACTGTTTTTT